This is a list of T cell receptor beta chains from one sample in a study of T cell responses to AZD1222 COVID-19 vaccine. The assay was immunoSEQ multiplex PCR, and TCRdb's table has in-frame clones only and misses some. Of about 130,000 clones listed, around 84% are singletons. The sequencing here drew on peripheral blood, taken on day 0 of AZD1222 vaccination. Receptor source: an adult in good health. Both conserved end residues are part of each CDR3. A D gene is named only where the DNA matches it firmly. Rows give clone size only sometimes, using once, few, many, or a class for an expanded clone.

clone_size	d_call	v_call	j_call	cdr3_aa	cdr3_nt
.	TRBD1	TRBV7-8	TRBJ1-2	CASSSTGGLYLNYGYTF	TGTGCCAGCAGCTCGACAGGGGGCCTTTACTTAAACTATGGCTACACCTTC
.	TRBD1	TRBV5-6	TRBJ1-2	CASTPGQSTLSGYTF	TGTGCCAGCACCCCGGGACAGTCGACTCTCAGCGGCTACACCTTC
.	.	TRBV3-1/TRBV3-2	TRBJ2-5	CASSQDLKSDQETQYF	TGTGCCAGCAGCCAAGATCTTAAGTCGGATCAAGAGACCCAGTACTTC
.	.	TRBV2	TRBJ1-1	CASNAMSGSPEAFF	TGTGCCAGCAACGCGATGTCCGGCAGCCCTGAAGCTTTCTTT
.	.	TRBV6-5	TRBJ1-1	CASSFRQRNTEAFF	TGTGCCAGCAGTTTTCGGCAGAGGAACACTGAAGCTTTCTTT
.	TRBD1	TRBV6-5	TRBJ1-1	CASSPGTGNTEAFF	TGTGCCAGCAGTCCCGGGACAGGGAACACTGAAGCTTTCTTT
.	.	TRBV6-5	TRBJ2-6	CASSLGGAGANVLTF	TGTGCCAGCAGTCTGGGGGGGGCGGGGGCCAACGTCCTGACTTTC
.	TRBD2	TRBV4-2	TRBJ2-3	CASSQLPGLAGDTQYF	TGTGCCAGCAGCCAGCTGCCGGGACTAGCGGGGGATACGCAGTATTTT
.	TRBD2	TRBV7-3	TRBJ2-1	CASSLEGLAGLNEQFF	TGTGCCAGCAGCCTCGAGGGACTAGCGGGACTCAATGAGCAGTTCTTC
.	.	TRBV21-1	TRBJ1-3	CASSKWSGNGNTIYF	TGTGCCAGCAGCAAATGGTCTGGGAACGGAAACACCATATATTTT
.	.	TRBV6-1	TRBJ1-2	CASSESTAFNSLVGYGYTF	TGTGCCAGCAGTGAAAGTACCGCTTTTAATTCCTTGGTAGGCTATGGCTACACCTTC
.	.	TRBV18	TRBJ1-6	CASSQPRGYNSPLHF	TGTGCCAGCTCCCAGCCGCGGGGGTATAATTCACCCCTCCACTTT
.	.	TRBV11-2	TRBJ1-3	CASSLAGNTIYF	TGTGCCAGCAGCTTAGCTGGAAACACCATATATTTT
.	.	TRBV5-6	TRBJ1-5	CASSLAPGSNQPQHF	TGTGCCAGCAGCTTGGCTCCGGGAAGCAATCAGCCCCAGCATTTT
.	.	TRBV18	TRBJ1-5	CASSIGPGWPQHF	TGTGCCAGCTCAATTGGGCCCGGATGGCCCCAGCATTTT
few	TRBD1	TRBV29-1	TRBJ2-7	CSVEDPGQGEEQYF	TGCAGCGTTGAAGATCCGGGACAGGGGGAAGAGCAGTACTTC
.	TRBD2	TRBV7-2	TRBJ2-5	CASSLDSGRTWETQYF	TGTGCCAGCAGCTTAGATAGCGGGAGGACGTGGGAGACCCAGTACTTC
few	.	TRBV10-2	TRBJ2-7	CASSEGGYEQYF	TGCGCCAGCAGTGAGGGGGGGTACGAGCAGTACTTC
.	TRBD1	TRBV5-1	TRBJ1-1	CASSWGTGMNTEAFF	TGCGCCAGCAGCTGGGGGACAGGAATGAACACTGAAGCTTTCTTT
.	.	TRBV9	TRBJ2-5	CASSAAEGGETQYF	TGTGCCAGCAGCGCTGCCGAAGGGGGAGAGACCCAGTACTTC
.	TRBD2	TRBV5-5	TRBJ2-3	CATETSGDTQYF	TGTGCCACCGAAACTAGCGGAGATACGCAGTATTTT
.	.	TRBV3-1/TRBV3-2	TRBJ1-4	CASSEIREKLFF	TGTGCCAGCAGCGAGATACGTGAAAAACTGTTTTTT
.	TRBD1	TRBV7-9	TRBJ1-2	CASSSHGTDNYGYTF	TGTGCCAGCAGCTCTCACGGGACAGATAACTATGGCTACACCTTC
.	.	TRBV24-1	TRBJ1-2	CATSDPHKANYGYTF	TGTGCCACCAGTGACCCACACAAAGCTAACTATGGCTACACCTTC
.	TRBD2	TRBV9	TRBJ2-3	CASSVSGLAGDTQYF	TGTGCCAGCAGCGTGTCCGGACTAGCGGGAGATACGCAGTATTTT
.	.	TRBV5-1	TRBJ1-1	CASSLVAGRANTEAFF	TGCGCCAGCAGCTTGGTGGCAGGGAGGGCTAACACTGAAGCTTTCTTT
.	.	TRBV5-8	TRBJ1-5	CASSLGPGAVGNQPQHF	TGTGCCAGCAGCTTGGGACCGGGGGCTGTGGGCAATCAGCCCCAGCATTTT
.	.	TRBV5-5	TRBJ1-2	CASSLAQGLAMNYGYTF	TGTGCCAGCAGCTTGGCCCAGGGGTTAGCTATGAACTATGGCTACACCTTC
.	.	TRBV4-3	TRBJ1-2	CASSQDGGPLGDGYTF	TGCGCCAGCAGCCAAGATGGGGGGCCGTTAGGAGATGGCTACACCTTC
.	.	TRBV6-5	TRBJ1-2	CASSLVIMGGYTF	TGTGCCAGCAGTCTGGTCATAATGGGGGGCTACACCTTC
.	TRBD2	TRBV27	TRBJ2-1	CASSQGLAGGFYNEQFF	TGTGCCAGCAGCCAAGGACTAGCGGGAGGTTTCTACAATGAGCAGTTCTTC